This is a list of T cell receptor beta chains from one sample in a study of T cell responses to AZD1222 COVID-19 vaccine. TCRdb keeps only in-frame clones here, not all; method: immunoSEQ multiplex PCR. Of roughly 150,000 clones in the sample, over 80% were seen once. The starting material was peripheral blood, obtained 28 days after the second AZD1222 dose. Every receptor here comes from an adult who received the AZD1222 COVID-19 vaccine. CDR3s include the opening cysteine and the closing phenylalanine or tryptophan. A D gene is named only where the DNA matches it firmly. Clone size is not always given. Where it is, it says once, few, many or a class for expanded clones.

V	J	D	size	CDR3	DNA
TRBV11-3	TRBJ2-7	-	-	CASSLGRRTYEQYF	TGTGCCAGCAGCTTGGGAAGGAGAACCTACGAGCAGTACTTC
TRBV6-2/TRBV6-3	TRBJ2-7	-	once	CASSPLTAGQYF	TGTGCCAGCAGTCCCCTGACCGCGGGGCAGTACTTC
TRBV27	TRBJ2-6	TRBD1	-	CASSTVGTVTSGANVLTF	TGTGCCAGCAGCACAGTCGGGACAGTGACTTCTGGGGCCAACGTCCTGACTTTC
TRBV19	TRBJ2-7	-	-	CASSIDLNAYEQYF	TGTGCCAGTAGTATAGATCTGAACGCCTACGAGCAGTACTTC
TRBV19	TRBJ1-2	-	-	CASSMVWARDYGYTF	TGTGCCAGTAGTATGGTGTGGGCGCGGGACTATGGCTACACCTTC
TRBV9	TRBJ2-7	-	-	CASSVGLVISEQYF	TGTGCCAGCAGCGTAGGACTGGTTATATCCGAGCAGTACTTC
TRBV7-2	TRBJ1-6	-	few	CASSLQVSLGSPLHF	TGTGCCAGCAGCCTCCAGGTTTCGTTAGGTTCACCCCTCCACTTT
TRBV11-3	TRBJ2-1	TRBD1	-	CASSLDRNYNEQFF	TGTGCCAGCAGTTTGGACAGGAACTACAATGAGCAGTTCTTC
TRBV6-5	TRBJ1-1	-	-	CASKGPALNTEAFF	TGTGCCAGCAAGGGGCCAGCCTTGAACACTGAAGCTTTCTTT
TRBV21-1	TRBJ1-3	-	-	CASSKEVGTGGGGKSLSSGNTIYF	TGTGCCAGCAGCAAAGAAGTAGGGACAGGTGGAGGAGGCAAGAGTCTAAGCTCTGGAAACACCATATATTTT
TRBV2	TRBJ1-5	-	once	CASKTQGGGNQPQHF	TGTGCCAGTAAAACCCAGGGTGGGGGCAATCAGCCCCAGCATTTT
TRBV11-2	TRBJ2-7	-	-	CASSLSRGSVEQYF	TGTGCCAGCAGCTTATCAAGGGGGTCAGTCGAGCAGTACTTC
TRBV7-2	TRBJ2-5	-	-	CASSFNGGREETQYF	TGTGCCAGCAGCTTTAACGGGGGCCGGGAGGAGACCCAGTACTTC
TRBV30	TRBJ1-4	-	-	CAWSVRFSGQNEKLFF	TGTGCCTGGAGTGTACGCTTCTCGGGGCAGAATGAAAAACTGTTTTTT
TRBV19	TRBJ2-2	-	-	CASSIPGRDTGELFF	TGTGCCAGTAGTATCCCAGGACGGGATACCGGGGAGCTGTTTTTT
TRBV7-2	TRBJ2-2	-	-	CASSLDPGSTGELFF	TGTGCCAGCAGCTTAGACCCGGGATCCACCGGGGAGCTGTTTTTT
TRBV25-1	TRBJ2-3	TRBD2	-	CASSGGGDLDTQYF	TGTGCCAGCAGTGGTGGGGGGGATTTAGATACGCAGTATTTT
TRBV2	TRBJ2-5	TRBD2	-	CATLAPGREGETQYF	TGTGCCACCCTAGCCCCGGGGCGGGAGGGGGAGACCCAGTACTTC
TRBV2	TRBJ1-1	-	-	CASGAAGGAEAFF	TGTGCCAGCGGAGCCGCTGGAGGGGCTGAAGCTTTCTTT
TRBV5-5	TRBJ1-5	TRBD1	-	CASSLTGGYYQPQHF	TGTGCCAGCAGCTTGACAGGGGGTTACTATCAGCCCCAGCATTTT
TRBV3-1/TRBV3-2	TRBJ2-1	TRBD2	-	CASSQALAGEGGRDEQFF	TGTGCCAGCAGCCAAGCTCTAGCGGGAGAGGGGGGACGGGATGAGCAGTTCTTC
TRBV10-3	TRBJ1-1	-	-	CASGPNTEAFF	TGTGCTTCAGGCCCGAACACTGAAGCTTTCTTT
TRBV7-2	TRBJ2-7	TRBD2	-	CASSLLSGRTEQYF	TGTGCCAGCAGCTTACTTAGCGGGAGGACCGAGCAGTACTTC
TRBV19	TRBJ1-1	-	-	CASSIDAPTEAFF	TGTGCCAGTAGTATAGACGCGCCCACTGAAGCTTTCTTT
TRBV4-3	TRBJ1-1	-	-	CASSARWDTEAFF	TGCGCCAGCAGCGCCCGGTGGGACACTGAAGCTTTCTTT
TRBV19	TRBJ2-7	TRBD1	once	CASSSKKGATYEQYF	TGTGCCAGTAGTTCTAAGAAGGGGGCTACCTACGAGCAGTACTTC
TRBV5-8	TRBJ2-5	-	-	CASSFRRTQYF	TGTGCCAGCAGCTTCAGGAGGACCCAGTACTTC
TRBV6-5	TRBJ2-1	TRBD1	-	CASTPPTGANEQFF	TGTGCCAGCACCCCCCCCACAGGGGCCAATGAGCAGTTCTTC
TRBV27	TRBJ1-2	-	-	CASSLTGTTSYGYTF	TGTGCCAGCAGTTTAACAGGGACCACCAGCTATGGCTACACCTTC
TRBV10-3	TRBJ1-4	TRBD1	-	CAISESDPPWTGTDFGEKLFF	TGTGCCATCAGTGAGTCCGACCCCCCTTGGACAGGGACGGACTTCGGGGAAAAACTGTTTTTT
TRBV12-3/TRBV12-4	TRBJ1-1	-	-	CASSDWETEAFF	TGTGCCAGCAGCGACTGGGAAACTGAAGCTTTCTTT
TRBV14	TRBJ2-1	-	-	CASSQPRQGSGGEQFF	TGTGCCAGCAGCCAACCCAGACAGGGATCCGGGGGTGAGCAGTTCTTC